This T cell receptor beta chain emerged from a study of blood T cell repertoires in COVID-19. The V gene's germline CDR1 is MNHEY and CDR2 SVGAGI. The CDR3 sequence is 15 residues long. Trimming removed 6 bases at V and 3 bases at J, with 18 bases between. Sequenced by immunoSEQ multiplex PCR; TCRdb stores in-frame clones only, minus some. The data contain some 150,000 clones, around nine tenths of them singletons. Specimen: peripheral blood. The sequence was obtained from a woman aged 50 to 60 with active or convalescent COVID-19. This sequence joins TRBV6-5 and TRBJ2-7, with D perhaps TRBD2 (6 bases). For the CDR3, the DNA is TGTGCCAGCAGGGGACTTACTTTGTCTCGCTACGAGCAGTACTTC. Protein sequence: CASRGLTLSRYEQYF.